This T cell receptor beta chain derives from a study of technical replicates of blood from a handful of donors (dated 2017 in TCRdb). Libraries were constructed by the immunoSEQ multiplex PCR assay. Held by TCRdb, this immuneACCESS table contains in-frame sequences only and omits some clones. Under half of the omission traces to an unresolved V gene where checked; the cause of the rest is unknown. The sample table lists about 79,000 clones, more than 85% of them with a count of one. Roughly 0.37% of the sample lies in the top ten. CDR1 and CDR2 are read off the germline V gene as MGHRA and YSYEKL. V loses 1 base of germline sequence and J loses 0 bases, and the interval between the two ends is 7 bases. There are 15 amino acids in the CDR3, from cysteine to phenylalanine inclusive. The only DNA kept is the CDR3, 45 bases in frame from the first base. Details on this clone: Its antigen target is currently unknown. No much larger clone is present one base from it, and per-base qualities are unavailable.

The TCR comes from a human donor in good health. Some clones in this sample may be carry-over from other donors' samples. Sequencing was carried out using T cells isolated from PBMCs. The chain employs TRBV4-1 and TRBJ1-3; no D gene is confidently identified. The sequenced DNA is TGCGCCAGCAGCCAAGGTCCAGGCTCTGGAAACACCATATATTTT. Its protein reads: CASSQGPGSGNTIYF.